This paragraph covers one T cell receptor beta chain sequence. This clone has just one count. There is no known antigen for this receptor. Base qualities are not recorded, but no much larger clone differs from it by a single base. Each collaborating institution followed its own protocols to collect whole blood in K2EDTA tubes. For TCRbeta analysis, collaborators shipped samples as frozen whole blood, isolated PBMCs, or DNA extracted from either of those sample types. The germline V and J ends show losses of 6 bases and 3 bases respectively, and no gene match explains 4 bases of the junction. Reading from cysteine to phenylalanine, the CDR3 counts 14 amino acids. Just CDR3 DNA is preserved here, 42 bases in frame from base 1. For CDR1 and CDR2, the germline V gene (reference sequence) lists WNHNN and SYGVQD. The data were obtained in a study of blood T cell repertoires in COVID-19 (dated by TCRdb to between 2020 and 2021). Regarding the study in general: Collaborator samples came from the United States, Italy and Spain and covered acute and convalescent phases of COVID-19. The prospective study material was composed of cDNA or gDNA derived from T cells, B-cell-depleted T cells, or PBMCs. Subjects who had been exposed to COVID-19, were actively infected with it, or had recovered from it provided the deeply sampled blood TCRbeta repertoires that made up the dataset. The repertoires were released in a freely available public database intended as a resource for research on the immune response to SARS-CoV-2. The samples were drawn from two sources: the first 160 participants of the ongoing ImmuneRACE study, and 1,200 or so subjects contributed by 6 global collaborators. Sample metadata almost always included a de-identified subject ID, COVID-19 status, age in years and sex. Where available, HLA class I and class II types were taken from metadata supplied by the sample provider and were not determined by assay-based typing. Findings and caveats that apply to the study as a whole: The quantity of clinical and demographic metadata differed by source and by participant and was supplied without curation.

TCRbeta CDR3 regions were amplified from genomic DNA by means of the immunoSEQ Assay, a bias-controlled multiplex PCR. The original pipeline was this. Within the assay, amplification of reference gene primers was used to estimate how many nucleated cells each sample contained. To quantify the absolute abundance of each unique TCRbeta CDR3 rearrangement, sequence reads were collapsed and filtered. For each sample, productive Simpson clonality was calculated as the square root of Simpson's diversity index across productive rearrangements. In its TCRdb copy, this immuneACCESS table keeps in-frame sequences only and misses some clones. Where compared with another copy, unresolved V genes explain less than half of these, and the others have no known cause. That table furnishes V, J and clone size, whereas the DNA furnished D and trimming. Here the sample has roughly 250,000 clones; more than 65% occur a single time. The ten largest clones represent roughly 4% of the sample.

The chain uses TRBV10-1 and TRBJ1-4, with 7 middle bases fitting TRBD1. Sample: peripheral blood. The sequence was collected from a woman aged 40 to 50 with active or convalescent COVID-19. The DNA sequence is as follows: TGCGCCAGCAGCCGGACAGGAGCTAATGAAAAACTGTTTTTT. This translates into CASSRTGANEKLFF.